Listed below are T cell receptor beta chains from one sample, sequenced in a study of T cell responses to AZD1222 COVID-19 vaccine. TCRdb's table, derived via immunoSEQ multiplex PCR, lists solely in-frame clones and lacks some. The repertoire holds around 130,000 clones, with around nine tenths as singletons. Sequencing was performed on peripheral blood, taken 28 days after the second dose of the MenACWY control vaccine. Receptor source: an adult who received the MenACWY meningococcal vaccine as a control. The CDR3 runs from the conserved cysteine through the conserved F or W. Fields, in order: V gene, J gene, D gene, clone size, CDR3 protein, CDR3 DNA. The D gene is left open where the match is weak. Size values are once, few and many counts, or a class for expanded clones, and some rows have none.

V gene: TRBV6-5
J gene: TRBJ2-7
D gene: NA
clone size: NA
CDR3 protein: CASSYHNRDDEQYF
CDR3 DNA: TGTGCCAGCAGTTACCATAACAGGGATGACGAGCAGTACTTC

V gene: TRBV2
J gene: TRBJ2-5
D gene: NA
clone size: once
CDR3 protein: CASSPGQYF
CDR3 DNA: TGTGCCAGCAGCCCTGGCCAGTACTTC

V gene: TRBV28
J gene: TRBJ1-1
D gene: NA
clone size: NA
CDR3 protein: CASSFRGPLTEAFF
CDR3 DNA: TGTGCCAGCAGTTTTCGGGGTCCCCTCACTGAAGCTTTCTTT

V gene: TRBV7-6
J gene: TRBJ1-1
D gene: TRBD1
clone size: NA
CDR3 protein: CASSLTGATEAFF
CDR3 DNA: TGTGCCAGCAGCTTAACAGGGGCCACTGAAGCTTTCTTT

V gene: TRBV5-1
J gene: TRBJ2-1
D gene: NA
clone size: NA
CDR3 protein: CASIESLGGDEQFF
CDR3 DNA: TGCGCCAGCATAGAGTCCCTGGGGGGTGATGAGCAGTTCTTC

V gene: TRBV15
J gene: TRBJ2-1
D gene: NA
clone size: NA
CDR3 protein: CATSRDRQLNPYNEQFF
CDR3 DNA: TGTGCCACCAGCAGAGATAGGCAGCTAAATCCCTACAATGAGCAGTTCTTC

V gene: TRBV29-1
J gene: TRBJ1-2
D gene: NA
clone size: NA
CDR3 protein: CSVVSGAYGYTF
CDR3 DNA: TGCAGCGTCGTAAGTGGGGCCTATGGCTACACCTTC

V gene: TRBV2
J gene: TRBJ2-2
D gene: NA
clone size: NA
CDR3 protein: CASSEGSSTGELFF
CDR3 DNA: TGTGCCAGCAGTGAAGGTTCGTCGACCGGGGAGCTGTTTTTT

V gene: TRBV6-5
J gene: TRBJ2-5
D gene: NA
clone size: NA
CDR3 protein: CASSYSSDTETQYF
CDR3 DNA: TGTGCCAGCAGTTACTCTAGTGATACCGAGACCCAGTACTTC

V gene: TRBV29-1
J gene: TRBJ2-2
D gene: NA
clone size: once
CDR3 protein: CSVGDTGELFF
CDR3 DNA: TGCAGCGTTGGGGACACCGGGGAGCTGTTTTTT

V gene: TRBV11-2
J gene: TRBJ2-1
D gene: TRBD2
clone size: NA
CDR3 protein: CASSSQNRLAGVEQFF
CDR3 DNA: TGTGCCAGCAGCTCCCAAAATCGACTAGCGGGCGTTGAGCAGTTCTTC

V gene: TRBV11-2
J gene: TRBJ1-1
D gene: NA
clone size: NA
CDR3 protein: CASSLGVSGTEAFF
CDR3 DNA: TGTGCCAGCAGCTTAGGGGTTTCGGGCACTGAAGCTTTCTTT

V gene: TRBV29-1
J gene: TRBJ2-1
D gene: NA
clone size: once
CDR3 protein: CSVDQGSGQFF
CDR3 DNA: TGCAGCGTTGATCAGGGAAGTGGGCAGTTCTTC

V gene: TRBV28
J gene: TRBJ1-1
D gene: TRBD1
clone size: NA
CDR3 protein: CASSSRGLRQGVWLGTEAFF
CDR3 DNA: TGTGCCAGCAGTTCACGGGGCCTCAGACAGGGGGTTTGGTTGGGCACTGAAGCTTTCTTT

V gene: TRBV6-1
J gene: TRBJ2-7
D gene: NA
clone size: NA
CDR3 protein: CASSDRGGYEQYF
CDR3 DNA: TGTGCCAGCAGTGACAGGGGGGGCTACGAGCAGTACTTC

V gene: TRBV19
J gene: TRBJ1-4
D gene: TRBD1
clone size: NA
CDR3 protein: CASSIDPTGSLEKLFF
CDR3 DNA: TGTGCCAGTAGTATAGATCCGACAGGGAGCCTTGAAAAACTGTTTTTT

V gene: TRBV20-1
J gene: TRBJ1-5
D gene: NA
clone size: many
CDR3 protein: CSASPGESNQPQHF
CDR3 DNA: TGCAGTGCTAGTCCAGGGGAGAGCAATCAGCCCCAGCATTTT

V gene: TRBV25-1
J gene: TRBJ2-1
D gene: TRBD2
clone size: NA
CDR3 protein: CASSEGTSKSSYNEQFF
CDR3 DNA: TGTGCCAGCAGTGAAGGGACTAGCAAGAGCTCCTACAATGAGCAGTTCTTC

V gene: TRBV19
J gene: TRBJ1-1
D gene: TRBD1
clone size: NA
CDR3 protein: CASYNYRGRGTEAFF
CDR3 DNA: TGTGCCAGCTACAATTACAGGGGGCGCGGGACTGAAGCTTTCTTT

V gene: TRBV7-9
J gene: TRBJ1-3
D gene: NA
clone size: NA
CDR3 protein: CASSLHRAAGSGNTIYF
CDR3 DNA: TGTGCCAGCAGCTTACACAGGGCGGCCGGCTCTGGAAACACCATATATTTT

V gene: TRBV12-3/TRBV12-4
J gene: TRBJ1-3
D gene: NA
clone size: NA
CDR3 protein: CASSLLEGNTIYF
CDR3 DNA: TGTGCCAGCAGTCTCCTGGAGGGAAACACCATATATTTT

V gene: TRBV28
J gene: TRBJ1-5
D gene: NA
clone size: NA
CDR3 protein: CASSLRRVMGNQPQHF
CDR3 DNA: TGTGCCAGCAGTTTAAGGAGGGTCATGGGGAATCAGCCCCAGCATTTT

V gene: TRBV19
J gene: TRBJ2-6
D gene: NA
clone size: NA
CDR3 protein: CASSIDLGHSGANVLTF
CDR3 DNA: TGTGCCAGTAGTATAGATCTGGGACACTCTGGGGCCAACGTCCTGACTTTC

V gene: TRBV7-3
J gene: TRBJ2-3
D gene: TRBD2
clone size: NA
CDR3 protein: CASSLNIAGVGTDTQYF
CDR3 DNA: TGTGCCAGCAGCTTAAACATAGCGGGAGTGGGCACAGATACGCAGTATTTT

V gene: TRBV27
J gene: TRBJ1-2
D gene: NA
clone size: NA
CDR3 protein: CASRSSGNYGYTF
CDR3 DNA: TGTGCCAGCCGCTCATCGGGCAACTATGGCTACACCTTC

V gene: TRBV5-4
J gene: TRBJ2-2
D gene: NA
clone size: NA
CDR3 protein: CASSSDSTGELFF
CDR3 DNA: TGTGCCAGCAGTTCGGACAGCACCGGGGAGCTGTTTTTT

V gene: TRBV7-8
J gene: TRBJ1-2
D gene: NA
clone size: NA
CDR3 protein: CASSFNAGSKSRGYTF
CDR3 DNA: TGTGCCAGCAGTTTCAATGCAGGATCTAAGTCGCGGGGCTACACCTTC

V gene: TRBV7-2
J gene: TRBJ2-2
D gene: NA
clone size: NA
CDR3 protein: CASSITISDSNTGELFF
CDR3 DNA: TGTGCCAGCAGCATTACGATCTCTGACTCGAACACCGGGGAGCTGTTTTTT

V gene: TRBV29-1
J gene: TRBJ2-1
D gene: NA
clone size: NA
CDR3 protein: CSADPLSQVEQFF
CDR3 DNA: TGCAGCGCCGATCCACTCTCCCAGGTTGAGCAGTTCTTC

V gene: TRBV18
J gene: TRBJ2-2
D gene: NA
clone size: once
CDR3 protein: CASSQTSDNSNTGELFF
CDR3 DNA: TGTGCCAGCTCACAAACTTCAGATAATTCGAACACCGGGGAGCTGTTTTTT

V gene: TRBV28
J gene: TRBJ1-6
D gene: NA
clone size: NA
CDR3 protein: CASSSWGAGNSPLHF
CDR3 DNA: TGTGCCAGCAGTTCATGGGGGGCCGGTAATTCACCCCTCCACTTT

V gene: TRBV28
J gene: TRBJ2-3
D gene: TRBD2
clone size: NA
CDR3 protein: CASRRLALSTDTQYF
CDR3 DNA: TGTGCCAGCAGACGACTAGCACTTAGCACAGATACGCAGTATTTT

V gene: TRBV27
J gene: TRBJ2-5
D gene: NA
clone size: once
CDR3 protein: CASRAGKETQYF
CDR3 DNA: TGTGCCAGCAGGGCAGGGAAAGAGACCCAGTACTTC

V gene: TRBV4-1
J gene: TRBJ2-5
D gene: TRBD2
clone size: NA
CDR3 protein: CASSQDSGYQETQYF
CDR3 DNA: TGCGCCAGCAGCCAAGATAGCGGGTACCAAGAGACCCAGTACTTC

V gene: TRBV9
J gene: TRBJ2-5
D gene: NA
clone size: NA
CDR3 protein: CASSVTSRETQYF
CDR3 DNA: TGTGCCAGCAGCGTAACTAGTAGGGAGACCCAGTACTTC

V gene: TRBV29-1
J gene: TRBJ1-2
D gene: NA
clone size: NA
CDR3 protein: CSVEGPPYGYTF
CDR3 DNA: TGCAGCGTTGAAGGTCCCCCCTATGGCTACACCTTC

V gene: TRBV4-1
J gene: TRBJ2-2
D gene: TRBD1
clone size: NA
CDR3 protein: CASSLRDRDSGELFF
CDR3 DNA: TGCGCCAGCAGCCTCCGGGACAGGGACTCCGGGGAGCTGTTTTTT

V gene: TRBV6-5
J gene: TRBJ2-5
D gene: NA
clone size: NA
CDR3 protein: CASSRTVQETQYF
CDR3 DNA: TGTGCCAGCAGCCGGACAGTGCAAGAGACCCAGTACTTC

V gene: TRBV6-5
J gene: TRBJ2-5
D gene: TRBD2
clone size: NA
CDR3 protein: CASSYIAGGQETQYF
CDR3 DNA: TGTGCCAGCAGTTACATAGCGGGAGGGCAAGAGACCCAGTACTTC

V gene: TRBV6-2/TRBV6-3
J gene: TRBJ2-3
D gene: TRBD2
clone size: NA
CDR3 protein: CASSYSTSEVDTQYF
CDR3 DNA: TGTGCCAGCAGTTACTCGACTAGCGAGGTAGATACGCAGTATTTT

V gene: TRBV27
J gene: TRBJ1-5
D gene: NA
clone size: NA
CDR3 protein: CASRSGDYYSNQPQHF
CDR3 DNA: TGTGCCAGCAGATCAGGGGATTATTATAGCAATCAGCCCCAGCATTTT

V gene: TRBV4-1
J gene: TRBJ1-4
D gene: NA
clone size: NA
CDR3 protein: CASSQVIGSEKLFF
CDR3 DNA: TGCGCCAGCAGCCAAGTCATAGGGAGTGAAAAACTGTTTTTT

V gene: TRBV6-5
J gene: TRBJ2-7
D gene: TRBD2
clone size: NA
CDR3 protein: CASSLWTSATYEQYF
CDR3 DNA: TGTGCCAGCAGTTTATGGACTAGCGCGACCTACGAGCAGTACTTC

V gene: TRBV10-3
J gene: TRBJ2-5
D gene: TRBD1
clone size: NA
CDR3 protein: CAIKSGEGQGAVEETQYF
CDR3 DNA: TGTGCCATCAAATCGGGTGAAGGGCAGGGGGCGGTAGAAGAGACCCAGTACTTC

V gene: TRBV4-1
J gene: TRBJ2-7
D gene: NA
clone size: once
CDR3 protein: CASSQDVKGGGYEQYF
CDR3 DNA: TGCGCCAGCAGTCAAGATGTTAAGGGGGGAGGCTACGAGCAGTACTTC

V gene: TRBV2
J gene: TRBJ2-2
D gene: TRBD2
clone size: NA
CDR3 protein: CASSGLAGPSTGELFF
CDR3 DNA: TGTGCCAGCAGTGGACTAGCGGGACCCAGCACCGGGGAGCTGTTTTTT

V gene: TRBV6-2/TRBV6-3
J gene: TRBJ2-3
D gene: NA
clone size: NA
CDR3 protein: CASSYGTEGSDTQYF
CDR3 DNA: TGTGCCAGCAGTTACGGGACGGAAGGTTCAGATACGCAGTATTTT

V gene: TRBV19
J gene: TRBJ1-4
D gene: NA
clone size: NA
CDR3 protein: CASSTGQILNEKLFF
CDR3 DNA: TGTGCCAGTAGCACTGGACAGATTCTTAATGAAAAACTGTTTTTT

V gene: TRBV12-3/TRBV12-4
J gene: TRBJ1-5
D gene: NA
clone size: NA
CDR3 protein: CASGRGGNQPQHF
CDR3 DNA: TGTGCCAGCGGGCGAGGTGGCAATCAGCCCCAGCATTTT

V gene: TRBV10-3
J gene: TRBJ2-1
D gene: NA
clone size: NA
CDR3 protein: CATSVPESSYNEQFF
CDR3 DNA: TGTGCCACCTCTGTCCCGGAGAGCTCCTACAATGAGCAGTTCTTC

V gene: TRBV28
J gene: TRBJ2-2
D gene: NA
clone size: NA
CDR3 protein: CASSFPNHRTVKNTGELFF
CDR3 DNA: TGTGCCAGCAGTTTCCCTAACCACCGGACAGTTAAGAACACCGGGGAGCTGTTTTTT

V gene: TRBV29-1
J gene: TRBJ2-3
D gene: TRBD1
clone size: NA
CDR3 protein: CSAKSGTASTDTQYF
CDR3 DNA: TGCAGCGCCAAGAGTGGGACAGCTAGCACAGATACGCAGTATTTT